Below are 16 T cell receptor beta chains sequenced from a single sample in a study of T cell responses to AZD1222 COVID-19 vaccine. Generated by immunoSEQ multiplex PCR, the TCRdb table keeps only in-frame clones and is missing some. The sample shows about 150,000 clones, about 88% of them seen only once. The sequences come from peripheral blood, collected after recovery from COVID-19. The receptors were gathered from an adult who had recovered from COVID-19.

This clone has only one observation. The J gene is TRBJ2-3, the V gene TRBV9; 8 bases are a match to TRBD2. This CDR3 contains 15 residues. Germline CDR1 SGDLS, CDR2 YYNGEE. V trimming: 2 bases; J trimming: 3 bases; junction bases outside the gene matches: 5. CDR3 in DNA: TGTGCCAGCAGCGTCTCAGCGGGGGAAACAGATACGCAGTATTTT. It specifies CASSVSAGETDTQYF.

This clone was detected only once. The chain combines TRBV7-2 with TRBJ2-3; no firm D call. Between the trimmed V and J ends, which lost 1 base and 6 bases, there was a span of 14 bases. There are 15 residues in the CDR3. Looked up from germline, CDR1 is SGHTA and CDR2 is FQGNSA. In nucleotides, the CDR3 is TGTGCCAGCAGCTTAGAGCCGCAGGCCACGGATACGCAGTATTTT. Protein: CASSLEPQATDTQYF.

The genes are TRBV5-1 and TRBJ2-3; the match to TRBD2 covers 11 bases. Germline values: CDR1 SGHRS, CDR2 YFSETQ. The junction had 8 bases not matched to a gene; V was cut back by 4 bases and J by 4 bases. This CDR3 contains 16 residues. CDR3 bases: TGCGCCAGCAGCCCTAGCGGGAGGAGCCGTGCAGATACGCAGTATTTT. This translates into CASSPSGRSRADTQYF.

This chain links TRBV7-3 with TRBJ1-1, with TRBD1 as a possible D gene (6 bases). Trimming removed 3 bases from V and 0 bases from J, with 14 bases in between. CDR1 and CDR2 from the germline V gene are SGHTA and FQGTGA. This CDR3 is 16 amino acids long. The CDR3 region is CASSLRPGDMNTEAFF. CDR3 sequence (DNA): TGTGCCAGCAGCTTGCGCCCAGGGGACATGAACACTGAAGCTTTCTTT. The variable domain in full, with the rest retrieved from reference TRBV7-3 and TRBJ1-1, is GAGVSQTPSNKVTEKGKYVELRCDPISGHTALYWYRQSLGQGPEFLIYFQGTGAADDSGLPNDRFFAVRPEGSVSTLKIQRTERGDSAVYLCASSLRPGDMNTEAFFGQGTRLTVV.

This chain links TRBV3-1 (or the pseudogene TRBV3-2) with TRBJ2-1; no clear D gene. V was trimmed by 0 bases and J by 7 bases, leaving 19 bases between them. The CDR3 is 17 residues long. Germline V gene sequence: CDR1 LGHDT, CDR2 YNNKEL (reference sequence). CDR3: CASSQDFRRPQKNEQFF. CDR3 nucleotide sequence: TGTGCCAGCAGCCAAGATTTCAGGCGACCCCAGAAAAATGAGCAGTTCTTC.

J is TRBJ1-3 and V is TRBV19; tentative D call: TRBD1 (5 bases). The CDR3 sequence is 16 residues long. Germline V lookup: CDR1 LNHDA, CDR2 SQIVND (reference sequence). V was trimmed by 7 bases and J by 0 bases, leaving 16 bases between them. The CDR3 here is CASTRSRDNSGNTIYF. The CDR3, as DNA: TGTGCCAGTACCCGCAGCAGGGATAACTCTGGAAACACCATATATTTT.

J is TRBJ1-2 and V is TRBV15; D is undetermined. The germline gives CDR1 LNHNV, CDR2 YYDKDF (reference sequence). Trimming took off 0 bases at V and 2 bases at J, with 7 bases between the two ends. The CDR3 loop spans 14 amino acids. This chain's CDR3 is CATSRDRRNYGYTF. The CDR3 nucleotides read TGTGCCACCAGCAGAGATCGACGGAACTATGGCTACACCTTC. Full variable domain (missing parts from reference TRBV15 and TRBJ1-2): DAMVIQNPRYQVTQFGKPVTLSCSQTLNHNVMYWYQQKSSQAPKLLFHYYDKDFNNEADTPDNFQSRRPNTSFCFLDIRSPGLGDTAMYLCATSRDRRNYGYTFGSGTRLTVV.

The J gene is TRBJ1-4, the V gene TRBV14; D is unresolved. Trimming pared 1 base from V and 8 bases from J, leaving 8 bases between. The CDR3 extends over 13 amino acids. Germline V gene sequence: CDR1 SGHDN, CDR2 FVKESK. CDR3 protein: CASSQAGAEKLFF. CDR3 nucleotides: TGTGCCAGCAGCCAAGCGGGAGCAGAAAAACTGTTTTTT.

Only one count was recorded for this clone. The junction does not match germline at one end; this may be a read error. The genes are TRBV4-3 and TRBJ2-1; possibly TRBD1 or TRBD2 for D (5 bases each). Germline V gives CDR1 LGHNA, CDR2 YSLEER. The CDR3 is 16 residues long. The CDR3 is CASGQSLGVSYNEQFF. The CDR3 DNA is TGCGCCAGCGGCCAATCACTAGGGGTCTCCTACAATGAGCAGTTCTTC.

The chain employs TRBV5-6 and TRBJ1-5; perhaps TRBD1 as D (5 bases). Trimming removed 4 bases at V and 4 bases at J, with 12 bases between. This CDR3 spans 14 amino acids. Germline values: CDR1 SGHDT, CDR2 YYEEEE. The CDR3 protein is CASSIRGKNQPQHF. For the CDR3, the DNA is TGTGCCAGCAGCATACGGGGCAAGAATCAGCCCCAGCATTTT.

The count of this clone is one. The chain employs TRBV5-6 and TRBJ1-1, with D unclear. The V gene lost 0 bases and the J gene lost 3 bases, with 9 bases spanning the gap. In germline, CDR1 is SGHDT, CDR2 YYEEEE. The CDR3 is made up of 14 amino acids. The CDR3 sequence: CASSLVQVYTEAFF. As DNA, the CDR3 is TGTGCCAGCAGCTTGGTTCAGGTTTACACTGAAGCTTTCTTT.

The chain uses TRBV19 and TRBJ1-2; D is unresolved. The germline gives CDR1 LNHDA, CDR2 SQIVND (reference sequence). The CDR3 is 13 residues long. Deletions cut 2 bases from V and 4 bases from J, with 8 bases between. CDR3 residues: CASSIREPYGYTF. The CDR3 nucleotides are TGTGCCAGTAGTATAAGGGAGCCCTATGGCTACACCTTC.

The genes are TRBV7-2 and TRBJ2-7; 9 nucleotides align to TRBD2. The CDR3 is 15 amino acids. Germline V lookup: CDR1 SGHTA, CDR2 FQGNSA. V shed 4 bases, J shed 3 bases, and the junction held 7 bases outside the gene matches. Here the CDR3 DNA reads TGTGCCAGCAGCTCGCGGGAGGGGACGGTCTACGAGCAGTACTTC. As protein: CASSSREGTVYEQYF.

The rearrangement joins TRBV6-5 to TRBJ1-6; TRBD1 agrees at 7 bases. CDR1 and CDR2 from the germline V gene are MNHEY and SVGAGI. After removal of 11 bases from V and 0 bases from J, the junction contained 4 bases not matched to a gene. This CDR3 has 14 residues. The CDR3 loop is CACHRGSYNSPLHF. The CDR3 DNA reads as TGTGCCTGCCACAGGGGCTCCTATAATTCACCCCTCCACTTT.

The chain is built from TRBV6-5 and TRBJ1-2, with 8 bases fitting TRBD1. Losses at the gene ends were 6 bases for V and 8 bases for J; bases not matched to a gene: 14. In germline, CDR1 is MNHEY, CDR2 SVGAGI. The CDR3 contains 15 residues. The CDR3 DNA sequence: TGTGCCAGCAGACAACCACTGACAGGGGTGATAGGCTACACCTTC. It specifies CASRQPLTGVIGYTF.

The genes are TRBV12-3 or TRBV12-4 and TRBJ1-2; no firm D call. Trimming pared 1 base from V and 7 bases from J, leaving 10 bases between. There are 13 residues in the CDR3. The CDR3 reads CASSLVTRGGYTF. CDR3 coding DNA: TGTGCCAGCAGTTTAGTAACCCGTGGTGGCTACACCTTC.